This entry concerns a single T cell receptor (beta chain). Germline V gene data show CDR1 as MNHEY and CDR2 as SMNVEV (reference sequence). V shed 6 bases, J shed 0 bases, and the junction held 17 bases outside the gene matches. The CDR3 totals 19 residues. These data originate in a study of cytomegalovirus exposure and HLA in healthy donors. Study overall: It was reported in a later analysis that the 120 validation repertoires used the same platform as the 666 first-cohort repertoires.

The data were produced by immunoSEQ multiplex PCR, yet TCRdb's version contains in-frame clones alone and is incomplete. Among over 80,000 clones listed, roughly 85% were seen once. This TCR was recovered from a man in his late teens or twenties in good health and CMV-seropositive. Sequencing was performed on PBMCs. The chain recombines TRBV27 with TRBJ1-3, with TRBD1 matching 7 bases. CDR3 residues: CASRLTGAPSFSSGNTIYF. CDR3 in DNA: TGTGCCAGCAGGCTTACAGGGGCCCCTTCCTTCAGCTCTGGAAACACCATATATTTT.